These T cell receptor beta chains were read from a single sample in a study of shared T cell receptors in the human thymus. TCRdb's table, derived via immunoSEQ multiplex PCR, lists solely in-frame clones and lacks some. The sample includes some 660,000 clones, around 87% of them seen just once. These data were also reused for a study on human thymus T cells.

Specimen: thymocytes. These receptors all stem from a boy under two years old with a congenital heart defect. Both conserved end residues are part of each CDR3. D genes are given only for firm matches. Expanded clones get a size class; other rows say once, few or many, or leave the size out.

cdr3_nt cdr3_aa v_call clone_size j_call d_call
TGCGCCAGCAGCTTGGAGGTGCGGCAGCAGAACACTGAAGCTTTCTTT CASSLEVRQQNTEAFF TRBV5-1 - TRBJ1-1 -
TGTGCTAGTGGTTTGGTAGGGTCCAGGGAGGCACTGGGAAACACCATATATTTT CASGLVGSREALGNTIYF TRBV12-5 - TRBJ1-3 -
TGTGCCAGCAGTTTAAGCCGACTAGATGAGACAGATACGCAGTATTTT CASSLSRLDETDTQYF TRBV7-2 - TRBJ2-3 -
TGCGCCAGCCAGATACTAGCGGGAGTCCACAATGAGCAGTTCTTC CASQILAGVHNEQFF TRBV4-1 once TRBJ2-1 TRBD2
TGTGCCAGCAGCCAAGGGACAGTCAATGACTACGAGCAGTACTTC CASSQGTVNDYEQYF TRBV4-2 - TRBJ2-7 -
TGCGCCAGCAGTGCTACCACCGGGACAGGGAACACTGAAGCTTTCTTT CASSATTGTGNTEAFF TRBV10-1 - TRBJ1-1 TRBD1
TGTGCCAGCAGTTTCAAGCCTGATACGCAGTATTTT CASSFKPDTQYF TRBV28 - TRBJ2-3 -
TGTGCCAGCAGTCCGACGGGGGGCCCCTACGAGCAGTACTTC CASSPTGGPYEQYF TRBV6-5 - TRBJ2-7 -
TGCGCCAGCAGCCAAGGGTGTGTCGGTAGAAACACCATATATTTT CASSQGCVGRNTIYF TRBV4-1 few TRBJ1-3 -
TGTGCCAGCAGTTTAACAGGGAGGGCTGAAGCTTTCTTT CASSLTGRAEAFF TRBV28 - TRBJ1-1 -
TGTGCCTGGAGTGTACGACCTGGGGCAGGACACAACGAGCAGTACTTC CAWSVRPGAGHNEQYF TRBV30 once TRBJ2-7 -
TGTGCCAGCAGCCCCTGGACAGGGCGATTGGGAGATCAGCCCCAGCATTTT CASSPWTGRLGDQPQHF TRBV5-6 - TRBJ1-5 TRBD1
TGCACCCCTGGGGTTCAGCGGGAGTGTGATGAGCAGTTCTTC CTPGVQRECDEQFF TRBV29-1 - TRBJ2-1 TRBD2
TGTGCCAGCAGTTACGGGTATCAGGGGGCAGCAGATACGCAGTATTTT CASSYGYQGAADTQYF TRBV6-5 - TRBJ2-3 TRBD1
TGTGCCAGCAGCGGGACCGACGACAGGGGCGGCACAGATACGCAGTATTTT CASSGTDDRGGTDTQYF TRBV5-4 - TRBJ2-3 TRBD1
TGTGCCAGCAGCTTAGGTTTCCCACAATCGGGAAACACCATATATTTT CASSLGFPQSGNTIYF TRBV7-9 - TRBJ1-3 -
TGCGCCAGCAGCCCGCCTGCAGGACAGATTTCGAACACCGGGGAGCTGTTTTTT CASSPPAGQISNTGELFF TRBV5-1 few TRBJ2-2 -
TGTGCCATACAGACTAGCGGGAGAACTGAGCAGTTCTTC CAIQTSGRTEQFF TRBV15 once TRBJ2-1 TRBD2
TGTGCCAGCAGCTTAGATCCCGGGACACTCACCTACAATGAGCAGTTCTTC CASSLDPGTLTYNEQFF TRBV7-2 - TRBJ2-1 -
TGTGCCAGTAGTCGTGCAACTAATGAAAAACTGTTTTTT CASSRATNEKLFF TRBV19 few TRBJ1-4 -
TGCGCCAGCAGCCAGACAGGGGTTTACAATGAGCAGTTCTTC CASSQTGVYNEQFF TRBV10-2 - TRBJ2-1 TRBD1
TGTGCCAGCAGCTTAGACGGCGGGAGGGCCGACAATGAGCAGTTCTTC CASSLDGGRADNEQFF TRBV11-3 few TRBJ2-1 TRBD2
TGTGCAAGTCGCTTATCGAGCGAGGGACAGGGGGCGTTGGATGGCTACACCTTC CASRLSSEGQGALDGYTF TRBV12-2 - TRBJ1-2 -
TGTGCCAGCAGTGAAGAAGGTCGGGTGAGACAGTCCATATCCGGGGAGCTGTTTTTT CASSEEGRVRQSISGELFF TRBV2 - TRBJ2-2 -
TGTGCCAGCAGTCATACAGGAAGCAATGAGCAGTTCTTC CASSHTGSNEQFF TRBV6-4 - TRBJ2-1 -
TGTGCCAGCAGCCAAGATTCCCAGGGCCGAATCCTTGATGGCTACACCTTC CASSQDSQGRILDGYTF TRBV14 - TRBJ1-2 -
TGCAGCGTCCGTACAGAGCCCTACGAGCAGTACTTC CSVRTEPYEQYF TRBV29-1 - TRBJ2-7 -
TGTGCCAGCAGTTTTCAGGGAAAGACCCAGTACTTC CASSFQGKTQYF TRBV28 - TRBJ2-5 -
TGCGCCAGCAGCCAAGTCCCTGGCACTCAGGGGGTTTTT CASSQVPGTQGVF TRBV4-1 - TRBJ1-5 TRBD1
TGTGCCAGCAGCCCCCGAACCCTTACAGGTTCTTCCTCTGGAAACACCATATATTTT CASSPRTLTGSSSGNTIYF TRBV7-9 - TRBJ1-3 -
TGTGCCAGCAGCTTGTGGATGAGGGAAAGTAATCAGCCCCAGCATTTT CASSLWMRESNQPQHF TRBV5-8 - TRBJ1-5 -
TGTGCCAGCAGTTTACCCCATGACGACAGGGGTTGGCATGAGCAGTTCTTC CASSLPHDDRGWHEQFF TRBV28 - TRBJ2-1 TRBD1
TGCGCCAGCAGCCAAGAGAGGGTACCGAAAAACACAGATACGCAGTATTTT CASSQERVPKNTDTQYF TRBV4-1 once TRBJ2-3 -
TGTGCCAGCAGCGTAGCACCGGGACAGCTTAATGAAAAACTGTTTTTT CASSVAPGQLNEKLFF TRBV9 - TRBJ1-4 TRBD1
TGTGCCAGCAGTACTAGCGGACCGAACACCGGGGAGCTGTTTTTT CASSTSGPNTGELFF TRBV6-5 - TRBJ2-2 TRBD2
TGTGCCAGCAGTGAAATGTGGCAGGTGGGTGGAGAGACCCAGTACTTC CASSEMWQVGGETQYF TRBV6-1 once TRBJ2-5 -
TGTGCCAGCAGTACTCGGGACAGTCAACGTGACAATGAGCAGTTCTTC CASSTRDSQRDNEQFF TRBV27 once TRBJ2-1 TRBD1
TGTGCCAGCAGATCGGTATGGACGGGAGGAGGAGAAAAACTGTTTTTT CASRSVWTGGGEKLFF TRBV27 - TRBJ1-4 -
TGTGCCAGCAGTGAACAGGGCATGGATACGCAGTATTTT CASSEQGMDTQYF TRBV25-1 few TRBJ2-3 -
TGTGCCAGCAGCTCCGGGACAGGTAAGGTTGAAGCTTTCTTT CASSSGTGKVEAFF TRBV7-9 - TRBJ1-1 TRBD1
TGTGCCAGCACTCCGGGGGGATCTGGCTACACCTTC CASTPGGSGYTF TRBV27 - TRBJ1-2 -
TGTGCCAGCAGGACAGGGGGGCTTTCACCCCTCCACTTT CASRTGGLSPLHF TRBV6-1 - TRBJ1-6 TRBD1
TGTGCCAGCAGCCTTTCAGGGGGCGCTCCCGGCAATGAGCAGTTCTTC CASSLSGGAPGNEQFF TRBV7-9 - TRBJ2-1 TRBD1
TGTGCCAGCTCACCAGGACAAGATAATGAAAAACTGTTTTTT CASSPGQDNEKLFF TRBV18 - TRBJ1-4 -
TGTGCCAGCAGTTTACATTTAACAGGGAAAGAGACCCAGTACTTC CASSLHLTGKETQYF TRBV28 once TRBJ2-5 -
TGTGCCAGCAGCCCCCTAGCGGGAGGGCCCCGGGGGGAGCAGTACTTC CASSPLAGGPRGEQYF TRBV5-5 - TRBJ2-7 TRBD2
TGCGCCAGCAGCTTGGCACCTAATAACACAGATACGCAGTATTTT CASSLAPNNTDTQYF TRBV5-1 - TRBJ2-3 -
TGCGCCAGCAGCCAAGAATATCCAGGGGGCAATGAAAAACTGTTTTTT CASSQEYPGGNEKLFF TRBV4-3 - TRBJ1-4 TRBD1
TGTGCCAGCACCGGTGGACAGACTTTTCCGGGGACCCAGTACTTC CASTGGQTFPGTQYF TRBV11-2 once TRBJ2-5 -
TGTGCCAGCAGCGTAGCCGAGGGCCCGAAGGGGGTAGTGACCTACAATGAGCAGTTCTTC CASSVAEGPKGVVTYNEQFF TRBV9 - TRBJ2-1 -
TGTGCCAGCAGCGGCAGCGGGAGCGGCACAGATACGCAGTATTTT CASSGSGSGTDTQYF TRBV9 - TRBJ2-3 TRBD2
TGTGCCAGCAGTTACTCGGGAGGCGGGTACGAGCAGTACTTC CASSYSGGGYEQYF TRBV6-6 - TRBJ2-7 -
TGTGCCAGCATTCCATCCCAGGGGGCTGGACAGCCCCAGCATTTT CASIPSQGAGQPQHF TRBV6-1 - TRBJ1-5 TRBD1
TGTGCCAGCAGTTTGTCGGACAGGGTCATCTCCAGGGTTAATGAAAAACTGTTTTTT CASSLSDRVISRVNEKLFF TRBV27 - TRBJ1-4 TRBD1
TGTGCCAGCAGTTACTCGAATTGGAGGGGAAACTCACCCCTCCACTTT CASSYSNWRGNSPLHF TRBV6-5 - TRBJ1-6 -
TGTGCCAGCAGCTTTGGGGCAGGGGATATCCAGCCCCAGCATTTT CASSFGAGDIQPQHF TRBV11-2 - TRBJ1-5 -